This is a list of T cell receptor beta chains from one sample in a study of shared clonotypes between healthy human individuals. Here immunoSEQ multiplex PCR was the method, and the copy in TCRdb shows in-frame clones only, minus some. The data show approximately 2.3 million clones, 80% to 95% seen once. Specimen: naive CD4+ T cells from PBMCs. These receptors came from a young man in good health. Some clones in this sample may be carry-over from other donors' samples. Both conserved end residues are part of each CDR3. D genes are given only for firm matches. Rows may omit the clone size; those that give it use once, few, many or a size class.

d_call	v_call	clone_size	j_call	cdr3_length	cdr3_nt	cdr3_aa
TRBD2	TRBV7-2	NA	TRBJ2-1	16	TGTGCCAGCAGCTTTTATCTAGCGGGAGGAGACAATGAGCAGTTCTTC	CASSFYLAGGDNEQFF
NA	TRBV5-5	once	TRBJ1-5	14	TGTGCCAGCAGCTTGGTCCTGAGCGATCGACCCCAGCATTTT	CASSLVLSDRPQHF
NA	TRBV18	once	TRBJ1-3	13	TGTGCCAGCTCAGGGGACATAGGAAACACCATATATTTT	CASSGDIGNTIYF
NA	TRBV6-1	NA	TRBJ2-1	11	TGTGCCAGCAGAGTCTGGGGTGAGCAGTTCTTC	CASRVWGEQFF
NA	TRBV7-9	NA	TRBJ1-2	12	TGTGCCAGCAGCCCCCAAATCTATGGCTACACCTTC	CASSPQIYGYTF
NA	TRBV18	NA	TRBJ2-1	13	TGTGCCAGCTCACCACTTAATCTGAATGAGCAGTTCTTC	CASSPLNLNEQFF
TRBD1	TRBV27	once	TRBJ1-1	15	TGTGCCAGCAGTTCCCAGGGGGCAGGGTACACTGAAGCTTTCTTT	CASSSQGAGYTEAFF
NA	TRBV7-2	NA	TRBJ1-1	13	TGTGCCAGCAGCTTAGGGATAGACAATGAAGCTTTCTTT	CASSLGIDNEAFF
TRBD2	TRBV7-2	NA	TRBJ2-7	16	TGTGCCAGCAGCCCACGTACTAGCGGGAAGAGTTACGAGCAGTACTTC	CASSPRTSGKSYEQYF
TRBD2	TRBV4-1	NA	TRBJ2-7	17	TGCGCCAGCAGCCAAGCCCCAACCAGCGGGAGAGGATACGAGCAGTACTTC	CASSQAPTSGRGYEQYF
TRBD2	TRBV28	NA	TRBJ2-5	18	TGTGCCAGCAGTTTAGTATCCCTCACTAGCGGGTATTTGGAGACCCAGTACTTC	CASSLVSLTSGYLETQYF
TRBD1	TRBV6-5	NA	TRBJ2-1	14	TGTGCCAGCAGTTATCGGACAGGAAAGAATGAGCAGTTCTTC	CASSYRTGKNEQFF
NA	TRBV7-3	NA	TRBJ1-2	14	TGTGCCAGCAGCTTAACGGGGCAGGGAAATGGCTACACCTTC	CASSLTGQGNGYTF
NA	TRBV6-5	NA	TRBJ2-5	13	TGTGCCAGCAGGCGCGGGACACCCGGGACCCAGTACTTC	CASRRGTPGTQYF
TRBD2	TRBV9	NA	TRBJ2-7	14	TGTGCCAGCAGCCCCCGGGACTACAATATCGAGCAGTACTTC	CASSPRDYNIEQYF
NA	TRBV30	NA	TRBJ2-6	14	TGTGCCTGGATTTCGACAGAGGGGGCCAACGTCCTGACTTTC	CAWISTEGANVLTF
TRBD1	TRBV28	once	TRBJ2-1	20	TGTGCCAGCAGTTTATTACAAAAGGCCTCGACAGGGCCCTCCTACAATGAGCAGTTCTTC	CASSLLQKASTGPSYNEQFF
TRBD1	TRBV28	once	TRBJ1-4	13	TGTGCCAGCAAGGGGACAGGGGACGAAAAACTGTTTTTT	CASKGTGDEKLFF
NA	TRBV7-8	NA	TRBJ1-1	13	TGTGCCAGCAGCCCAGTCCCCGGGACAGAAGCTTTCTTT	CASSPVPGTEAFF
TRBD2	TRBV19	NA	TRBJ2-7	16	TGTGCCAGTAGTATGCGGGGGGCGGGACGACGCGTGGAGCAGTACTTC	CASSMRGAGRRVEQYF
NA	TRBV7-9	NA	TRBJ2-5	15	TGTGCCAGCAGCGCCCCGACAGTGTACCAAGAGACCCAGTACTTC	CASSAPTVYQETQYF
NA	TRBV7-8	few	TRBJ1-2	12	TGTGCCAGCAGCTTTGGGGAATATGGCTACACCTTC	CASSFGEYGYTF
NA	TRBV25-1	NA	TRBJ2-6	16	TGTGCCAGCAGTGAATACGGAAGGTCTGGGGCCAACGTCCTGACTTTC	CASSEYGRSGANVLTF